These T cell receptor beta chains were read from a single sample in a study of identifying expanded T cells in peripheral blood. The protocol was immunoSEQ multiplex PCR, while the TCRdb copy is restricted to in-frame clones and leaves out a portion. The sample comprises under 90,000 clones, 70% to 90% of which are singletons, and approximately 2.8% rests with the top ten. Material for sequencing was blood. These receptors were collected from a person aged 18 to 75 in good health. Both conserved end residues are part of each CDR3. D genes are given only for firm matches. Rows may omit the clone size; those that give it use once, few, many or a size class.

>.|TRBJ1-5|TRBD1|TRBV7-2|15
CASSLRTGGDQPQHF
TGTGCCAGCAGCCTCCGGACAGGGGGGGACCAGCCCCAGCATTTT
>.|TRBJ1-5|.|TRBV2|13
CASSLDSNQPQHF
TGTGCCAGCAGCCTGGACAGCAATCAGCCCCAGCATTTT
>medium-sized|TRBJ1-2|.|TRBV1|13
CTSSSGPGHGYTF
TGCACCAGCAGCTCTGGGCCGGGGCATGGCTACACCTTC
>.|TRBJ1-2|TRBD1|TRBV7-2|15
CASTFQGAGNYGYTF
TGTGCCAGCACCTTCCAGGGGGCGGGTAACTATGGCTACACCTTC
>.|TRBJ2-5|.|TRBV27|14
CASSLKGRQETQYF
TGTGCCAGCAGTCTAAAGGGACGGCAAGAGACCCAGTACTTC
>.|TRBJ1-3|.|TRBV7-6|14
CASSLAPLPGTVYF
TGTGCCAGCAGCTTAGCGCCCCTACCGGGCACTGTATATTTT
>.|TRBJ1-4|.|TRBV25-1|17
CASSEYRALPTNEKLFF
TGTGCCAGCAGTGAATATCGGGCACTGCCAACTAATGAAAAACTGTTTTTT
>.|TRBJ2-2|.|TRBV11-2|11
CASRHTGELFF
TGTGCCAGCAGACACACCGGGGAGCTGTTTTTT
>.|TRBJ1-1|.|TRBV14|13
CASSFNGGTEAFF
TGTGCCAGCAGCTTCAACGGGGGCACTGAAGCTTTCTTT
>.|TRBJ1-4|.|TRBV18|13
CASSPGPNEKLFF
TGTGCCAGCTCACCGGGGCCAAATGAAAAACTGTTTTTT
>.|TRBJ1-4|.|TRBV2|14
CASTSQGWGEKLFF
TGTGCCAGCACCTCTCAGGGTTGGGGTGAAAAACTGTTTTTT
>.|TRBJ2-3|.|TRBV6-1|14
CASSEVGFTDTQYF
TGTGCCAGCAGTGAAGTAGGGTTTACAGATACGCAGTATTTT
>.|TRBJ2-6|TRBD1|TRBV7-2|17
CASSFPDRGQGANVLTF
TGTGCCAGCAGCTTCCCGGACAGGGGGCAAGGGGCCAACGTCCTGACTTTC
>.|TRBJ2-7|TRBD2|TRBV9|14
CASSVGGRAGEQYF
TGTGCCAGCAGCGTAGGCGGGAGGGCCGGCGAGCAGTACTTC
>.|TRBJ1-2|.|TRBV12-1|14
CASRFCPGDYGYTF
TGTGCCAGCAGGTTTTGCCCAGGGGACTATGGCTACACCTTC
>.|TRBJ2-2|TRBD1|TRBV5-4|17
CASSAGTGDRLTGELFF
TGTGCCAGCAGCGCCGGGACAGGGGATCGACTCACCGGGGAGCTGTTTTTT
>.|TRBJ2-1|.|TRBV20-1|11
CSARDPALQFF
TGCAGTGCTAGAGACCCTGCGCTACAGTTCTTC
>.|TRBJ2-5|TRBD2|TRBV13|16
CASSLRLREGQETQYF
TGTGCCAGCAGCTTAAGACTCAGGGAGGGCCAAGAGACCCAGTACTTC
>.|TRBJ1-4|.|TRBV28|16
CASTRRGAGTNEKLFF
TGTGCCAGCACCAGGCGAGGGGCGGGAACTAATGAAAAACTGTTTTTT
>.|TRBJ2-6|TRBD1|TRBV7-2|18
CASRKPGQGVSGANVLTF
TGTGCCAGCAGAAAACCGGGACAGGGGGTATCTGGGGCCAACGTCCTGACTTTC
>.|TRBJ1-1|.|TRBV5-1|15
CASSLNSMGFTEAFF
TGCGCCAGCAGCTTGAACAGTATGGGATTCACTGAAGCTTTCTTT
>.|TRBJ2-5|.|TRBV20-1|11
CSAIRQETQYF
TGCAGTGCGATCAGGCAAGAGACCCAGTACTTC
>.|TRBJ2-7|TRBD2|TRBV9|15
CASSVGLAPSYEQYF
TGTGCCAGCAGCGTAGGACTAGCTCCATCCTACGAGCAGTACTTC
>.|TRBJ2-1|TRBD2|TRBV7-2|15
CASRQTSGNYNEQFF
TGTGCCAGCAGACAGACTAGCGGGAACTACAATGAGCAGTTCTTC
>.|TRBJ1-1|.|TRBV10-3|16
CAFSQGFSVGNTEAFF
TGTGCCTTCTCGCAAGGATTTTCAGTAGGGAACACTGAAGCTTTCTTT
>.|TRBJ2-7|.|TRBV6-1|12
CASSRTVYEQYF
TGTGCCAGCAGTCGGACAGTATACGAGCAGTACTTC
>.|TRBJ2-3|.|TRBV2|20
CASSGVSEETYTQSTDTQYF
TGTGCCAGCAGTGGGGTCTCGGAGGAGACCTACACCCAAAGCACAGATACGCAGTATTTT
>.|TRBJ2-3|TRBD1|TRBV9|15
CASSVKGQGTDTQYF
TGTGCCAGCAGCGTCAAGGGACAGGGAACAGATACGCAGTATTTT
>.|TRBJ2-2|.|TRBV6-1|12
CASSVRAGELFF
TGTGCCAGCAGTGTCCGGGCCGGGGAGCTGTTTTTT
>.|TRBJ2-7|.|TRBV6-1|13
CASRDRVLYEQYF
TGTGCCAGCAGGGACCGGGTCCTCTACGAGCAGTACTTC
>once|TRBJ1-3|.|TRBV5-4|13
CASSLIEGGTIYF
TGTGCCAGCAGCCTTATTGAGGGAGGCACCATATATTTT
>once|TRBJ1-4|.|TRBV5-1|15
CASSLGTATNEKLFF
TGCGCCAGCAGTCTTGGGACCGCTACTAATGAAAAACTGTTTTTT
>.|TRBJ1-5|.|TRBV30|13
CAWSEVRGQPQHF
TGTGCCTGGAGTGAGGTCCGGGGGCAGCCCCAGCATTTT
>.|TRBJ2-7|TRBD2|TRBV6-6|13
CASGTSAAYEQYF
TGTGCCAGTGGGACTAGCGCAGCCTACGAGCAGTACTTC
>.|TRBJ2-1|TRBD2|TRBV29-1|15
CSVPPRSGGALEQFF
TGCAGCGTGCCCCCTAGGAGCGGGGGGGCTCTGGAGCAGTTCTTC
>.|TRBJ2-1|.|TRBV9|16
CASSVGAGAAHGEQFF
TGTGCCAGCAGCGTAGGGGCGGGGGCCGCACACGGTGAGCAGTTCTTC
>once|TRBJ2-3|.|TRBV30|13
CAWSARSTDTQYF
TGTGCCTGGAGTGCCAGGAGCACAGATACGCAGTATTTT
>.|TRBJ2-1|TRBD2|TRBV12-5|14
CASGTSGGANEQFF
TGTGCTAGTGGGACTAGCGGGGGGGCTAATGAGCAGTTCTTC
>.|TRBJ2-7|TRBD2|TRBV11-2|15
CASSLIAGGNYEQYF
TGTGCCAGCAGCTTAATAGCGGGGGGGAACTACGAGCAGTACTTC
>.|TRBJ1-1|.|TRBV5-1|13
CASSPDSNTEAFF
TGCGCCAGCAGCCCGGACAGTAACACTGAAGCTTTCTTT
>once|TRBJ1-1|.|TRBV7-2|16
CASSPRQKVVNTEAFF
TGTGCCAGCAGCCCCCGACAGAAGGTAGTTAACACTGAAGCTTTCTTT
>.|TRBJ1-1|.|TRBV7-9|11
CASSLASEAFF
TGTGCCAGCAGCTTAGCCTCTGAAGCTTTCTTT
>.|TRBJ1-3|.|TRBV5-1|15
CASSQQGNSGNTIYF
TGCGCCAGCAGCCAGCAGGGTAACTCTGGAAACACCATATATTTT
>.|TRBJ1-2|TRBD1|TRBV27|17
CASTTNPGGGQGGGYTF
TGTGCCAGCACCACTAACCCCGGGGGGGGACAGGGGGGTGGCTACACCTTC
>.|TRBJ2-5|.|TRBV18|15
CASSPLRTEQETQYF
TGTGCCAGCTCACCTCTCAGGACAGAACAAGAGACCCAGTACTTC
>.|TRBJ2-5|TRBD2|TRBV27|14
CAGEGLAGEETQYF
TGTGCCGGCGAGGGACTAGCGGGAGAAGAGACCCAGTACTTC
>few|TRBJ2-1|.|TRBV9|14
CASSGSGSYNEQFF
TGTGCCAGCAGCGGTAGCGGATCCTACAATGAGCAGTTCTTC
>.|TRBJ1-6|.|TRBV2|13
CASGKTRNSPLHF
TGTGCCAGCGGAAAGACCCGAAATTCACCCCTCCACTTT
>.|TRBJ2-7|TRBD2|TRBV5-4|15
CASSLELAGSYEQYF
TGTGCCAGCAGCTTGGAGCTAGCGGGATCCTACGAGCAGTACTTC
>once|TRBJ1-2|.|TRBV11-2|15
CASSTNGGFNYGYTF
TGTGCCAGCAGCACTAACGGGGGTTTTAACTATGGCTACACCTTC
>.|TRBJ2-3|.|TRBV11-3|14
CASSSYRAADTQYF
TGTGCCAGCAGCTCATACAGGGCGGCAGATACGCAGTATTTT
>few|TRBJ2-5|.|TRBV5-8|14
CASSFSSLGETQYF
TGTGCCAGCAGCTTCTCGAGTCTAGGAGAGACCCAGTACTTC
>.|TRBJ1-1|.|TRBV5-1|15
CASSSNREGGTEAFF
TGCGCCAGCAGCTCGAACAGGGAAGGGGGCACTGAAGCTTTCTTT
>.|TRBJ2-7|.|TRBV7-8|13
CASSLDPSIEQYF
TGTGCCAGCAGCTTAGACCCTTCCATTGAGCAGTACTTC
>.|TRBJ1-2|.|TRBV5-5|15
CASSLDRPELYGYTF
TGTGCCAGCAGCTTGGACAGGCCCGAACTCTATGGCTACACCTTC